The 7 T cell receptor beta chains given below trace back to one sample, sequenced in a study of early stage breast cancer tumors (dated by TCRdb to between 2016 and 2019). Library prep was done by the immunoSEQ multiplex PCR assay. TCRdb limited this immuneACCESS table to in-frame rearrangements with V and J called. A share of clones is missing; checked studies link under half to unresolved V genes, and the rest is unexplained. The sample table shows about 72,000 clones, and 65% to 85% are seen once. The ten largest clones represent roughly 3% of the sample. Sequencing used blood. Receptors originate from a person aged 55 to 69 with breast cancer.

The V call is TRBV5-1, the J call TRBJ2-5; the D gene could be TRBD1 or TRBD2 (5 bases each). CDR3 size: 13 residues. Germline V CDR1 and CDR2: SGHRS, YFSETQ. The V gene lost 7 bases and the J gene lost 1 base, with 11 bases spanning the gap. The CDR3 reads CASGGSGQETQYF. The CDR3 bases are TGCGCCAGCGGGGGTTCCGGCCAAGAGACCCAGTACTTC.

The chain is built from TRBV29-1 and TRBJ2-7, with 9 bases identical to TRBD2. Germline assignment: CDR1 SQVTM and CDR2 ANQGSEA. V shed 4 bases and J 6 bases; nucleotides not matched to a gene: 13. CDR3 length: 15 residues. The CDR3, as DNA: TGCAGCGTTGGGGTGGCTAGCGGGATTTTAGGCGAGCAGTACTTC. Encoded protein: CSVGVASGILGEQYF.

DNA of the CDR3: TGTGCCTGGGGACAGGACTATGGCTACACCTTC. Translated: CAWGQDYGYTF. This sequence joins TRBV30 and TRBJ1-2; TRBD1 agrees at 7 bases. The germline V gene encodes CDR1 GTSNPN and CDR2 SVGIG (reference sequence). CDR3 length: 11 residues. The J segment lost 3 bases and the V segment lost 5 bases, leaving 0 bases of the junction unmatched.

The chain is built from TRBV2 and TRBJ2-7; D unclear. CDR1 is SNHLY and CDR2 is FYNNEI in the germline V gene. The CDR3 has 15 amino acids. Trimming left V 2 bases short and J 5 bases short, with 16 bases between. CDR3 region: CASSEWFGLPNEQYF. The CDR3 DNA reads as TGTGCCAGCAGTGAATGGTTTGGGTTACCCAACGAGCAGTACTTC.

This chain uses TRBV5-1 with TRBJ2-5; D unresolved. V lost 4 bases to trimming and J lost 5 bases, with 15 bases between them. This CDR3 region has 14 residues. Germline CDR1 reads SGHRS; CDR2 reads YFSETQ. The DNA of the CDR3 is TGCGCCAGCAGCGCCGAGCCCAGTTACGAGACCCAGTACTTC. This encodes CASSAEPSYETQYF.

J is TRBJ1-5 and V is TRBV29-1; a possible D gene is TRBD1 (5 bases). The CDR3 sequence is 14 residues long. Trimming removed 1 base from V and 6 bases from J, with 13 bases in between. Germline CDR1 is SQVTM and CDR2 is ANQGSEA. The CDR3 DNA is TGCAGCGTTGAAGGGCAGGGTATAGGTCAGCCCCAGCATTTT. Amino acids: CSVEGQGIGQPQHF.

The chain has TRBV6-1 and TRBJ2-1; maybe TRBD1 (6 bases). CDR1 and CDR2 from the germline V gene are MNHNS and SASEGT. V shed 6 bases and J shed 10 bases, with 13 bases lying between them. This CDR3 is built from 12 residues. The CDR3 loop reads CASRLTGQEQFF. The CDR3 DNA is TGTGCCAGCAGGCTGACAGGACAAGAGCAGTTCTTC.